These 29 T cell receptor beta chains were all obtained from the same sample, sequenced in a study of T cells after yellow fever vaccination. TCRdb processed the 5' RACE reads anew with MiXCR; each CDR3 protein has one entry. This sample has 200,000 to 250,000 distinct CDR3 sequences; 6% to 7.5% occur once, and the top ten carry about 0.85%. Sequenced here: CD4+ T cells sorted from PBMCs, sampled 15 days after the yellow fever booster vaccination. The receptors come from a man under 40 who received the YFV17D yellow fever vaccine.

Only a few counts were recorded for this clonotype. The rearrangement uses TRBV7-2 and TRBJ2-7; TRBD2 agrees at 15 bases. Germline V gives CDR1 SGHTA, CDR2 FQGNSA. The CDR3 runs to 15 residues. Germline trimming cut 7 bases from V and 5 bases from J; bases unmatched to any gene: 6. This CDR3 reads CASTLGLAGGNEQYF. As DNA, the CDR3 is TGTGCCAGCACCCTGGGACTAGCGGGAGGAAACGAGCAGTACTTC.

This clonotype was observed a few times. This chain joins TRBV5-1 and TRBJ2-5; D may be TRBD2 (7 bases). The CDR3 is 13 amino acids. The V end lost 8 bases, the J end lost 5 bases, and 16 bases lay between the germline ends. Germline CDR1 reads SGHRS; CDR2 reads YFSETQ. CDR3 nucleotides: TGCGCCAGTCAGCGGGACATGCAGGAGACCCAGTACTTC. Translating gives CASQRDMQETQYF.

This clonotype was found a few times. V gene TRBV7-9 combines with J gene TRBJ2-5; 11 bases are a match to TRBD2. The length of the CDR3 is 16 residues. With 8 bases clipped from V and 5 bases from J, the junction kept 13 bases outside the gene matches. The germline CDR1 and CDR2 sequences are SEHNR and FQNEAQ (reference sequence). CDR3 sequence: CASGPRLAGKGETQYF. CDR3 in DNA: TGTGCCAGCGGCCCGCGACTAGCGGGAAAGGGGGAGACCCAGTACTTC.

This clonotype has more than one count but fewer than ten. The CDR3 DNA is TGTGCCAGCAGCAGAAGCGGGAGGGAGCAGTACTTC. It encodes CASSRSGREQYF. The chain joins TRBV3-1 to TRBJ2-7; 9 nucleotides agree with TRBD2. The CDR3 contains 12 residues. Germline assignment: CDR1 LGHDT and CDR2 YNNKEL (reference sequence). The ends lost 5 bases at V and 7 bases at J; junction bases unmatched: 3.

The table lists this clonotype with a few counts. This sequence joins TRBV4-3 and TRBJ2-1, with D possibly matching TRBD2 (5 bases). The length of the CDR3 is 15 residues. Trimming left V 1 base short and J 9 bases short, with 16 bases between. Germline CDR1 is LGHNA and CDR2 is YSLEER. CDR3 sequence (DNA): TGCGCCAGCAGCCAAGCCCCTGGTAGCGTTATTGAGCAGTTCTTC. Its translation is CASSQAPGSVIEQFF.

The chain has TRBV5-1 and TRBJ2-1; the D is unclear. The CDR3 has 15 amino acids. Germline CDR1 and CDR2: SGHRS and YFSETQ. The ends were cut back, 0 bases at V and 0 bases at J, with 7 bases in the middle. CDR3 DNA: TGCGCCAGCAGCTTGGAGATGAGCTCCTACAATGAGCAGTTCTTC. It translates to CASSLEMSSYNEQFF.

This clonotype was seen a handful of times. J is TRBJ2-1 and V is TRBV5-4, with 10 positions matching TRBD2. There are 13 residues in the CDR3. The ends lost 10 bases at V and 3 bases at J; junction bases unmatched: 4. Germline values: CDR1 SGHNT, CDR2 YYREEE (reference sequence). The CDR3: CAVAGGFYNEQFF. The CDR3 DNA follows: TGTGCCGTAGCGGGAGGATTCTACAATGAGCAGTTCTTC.

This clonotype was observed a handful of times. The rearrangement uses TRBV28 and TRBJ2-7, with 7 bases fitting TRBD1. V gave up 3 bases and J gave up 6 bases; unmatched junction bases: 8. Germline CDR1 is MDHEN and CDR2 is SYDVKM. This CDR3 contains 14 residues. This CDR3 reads CASSFRQGSGEQYF. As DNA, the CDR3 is TGTGCCAGCAGTTTCCGACAGGGCTCGGGCGAGCAGTACTTC.

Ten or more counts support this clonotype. CDR3 loop: CASSPRATDTQYF. In nucleotides, the CDR3 is TGTGCCAGCTCACCACGGGCAACAGATACGCAGTATTTT. V gene TRBV18 combines with J gene TRBJ2-3, with D hard to call. CDR1 and CDR2 (germline): KGHSH, LQKENI. The CDR3 has 13 residues. V dropped 1 base and J dropped 3 bases, with 5 bases sitting between them.

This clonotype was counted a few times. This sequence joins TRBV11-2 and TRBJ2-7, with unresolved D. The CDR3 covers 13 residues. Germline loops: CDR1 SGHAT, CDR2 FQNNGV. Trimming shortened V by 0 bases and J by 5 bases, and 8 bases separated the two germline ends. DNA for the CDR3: TGTGCCAGCAGCTTAGACCGTGGCGACGAGCAGTACTTC. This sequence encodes CASSLDRGDEQYF.

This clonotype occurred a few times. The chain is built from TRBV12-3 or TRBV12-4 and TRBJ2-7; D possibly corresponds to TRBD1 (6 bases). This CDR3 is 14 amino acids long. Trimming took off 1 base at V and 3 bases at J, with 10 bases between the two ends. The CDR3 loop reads CASSLGVRGYEQYF. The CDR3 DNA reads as TGTGCCAGCAGTTTAGGAGTCAGGGGCTACGAGCAGTACTTC.

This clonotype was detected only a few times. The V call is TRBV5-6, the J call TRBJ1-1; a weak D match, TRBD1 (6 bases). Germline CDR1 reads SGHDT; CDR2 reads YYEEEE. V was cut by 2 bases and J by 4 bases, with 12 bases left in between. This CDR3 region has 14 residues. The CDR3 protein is CASSLSGVSTEAFF. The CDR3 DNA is TGTGCCAGCAGCTTATCAGGGGTTAGCACTGAAGCTTTCTTT.

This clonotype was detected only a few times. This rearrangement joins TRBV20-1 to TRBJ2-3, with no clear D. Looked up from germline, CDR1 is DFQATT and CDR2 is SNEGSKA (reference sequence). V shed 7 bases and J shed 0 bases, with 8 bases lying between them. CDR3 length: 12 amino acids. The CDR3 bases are TGCAGTGGAGTGGGGAGCACAGATACGCAGTATTTT. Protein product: CSGVGSTDTQYF.

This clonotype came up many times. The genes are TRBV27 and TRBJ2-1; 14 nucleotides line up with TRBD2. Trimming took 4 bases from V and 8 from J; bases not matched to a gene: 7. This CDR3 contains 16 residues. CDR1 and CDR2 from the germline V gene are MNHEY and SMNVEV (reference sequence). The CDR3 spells CASSSTSGRAKDEQFF. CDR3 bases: TGTGCCAGCAGTTCGACTAGCGGGAGGGCCAAAGATGAGCAGTTCTTC.

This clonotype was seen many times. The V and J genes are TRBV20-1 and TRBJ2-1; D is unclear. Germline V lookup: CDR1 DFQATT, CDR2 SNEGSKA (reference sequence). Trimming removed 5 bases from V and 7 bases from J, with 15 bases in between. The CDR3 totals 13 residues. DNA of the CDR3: TGCAGTGCTCCCCGATGGCTAGGGAATGAGCAGTTCTTC. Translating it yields CSAPRWLGNEQFF.

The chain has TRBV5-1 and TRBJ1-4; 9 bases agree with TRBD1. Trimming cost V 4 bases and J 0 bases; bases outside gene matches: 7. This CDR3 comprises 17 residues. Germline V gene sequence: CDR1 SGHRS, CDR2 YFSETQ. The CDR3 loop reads CASSPSRDRATNEKLFF. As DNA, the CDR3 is TGCGCCAGCAGCCCCTCCCGGGACAGGGCAACTAATGAAAAACTGTTTTTT.

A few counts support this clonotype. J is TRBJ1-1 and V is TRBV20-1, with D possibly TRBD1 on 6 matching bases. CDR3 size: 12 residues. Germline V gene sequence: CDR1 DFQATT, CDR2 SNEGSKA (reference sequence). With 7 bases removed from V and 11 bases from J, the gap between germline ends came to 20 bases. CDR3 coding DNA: TGCAGTGGTTATGGGGGCCGCGGGATTGCTTTCTTT. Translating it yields CSGYGGRGIAFF.

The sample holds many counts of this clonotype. In nucleotides, the CDR3 is TGCGCCAGCAGCTTGGGTCAGGAAGGGGGATGGCAGTACTTC. It yields the protein CASSLGQEGGWQYF. This chain connects TRBV5-1 to TRBJ2-7, with D perhaps matching TRBD1 (6 bases). The germline CDR1 and CDR2 sequences are SGHRS and YFSETQ. Trimming removed 0 bases at V and 9 bases at J, with 16 bases between. The length of the CDR3 is 14 residues.

CDR3 residues: CSATTSGNSYNEQFF. The CDR3 coding sequence is TGCAGTGCCACAACTAGCGGGAACTCCTACAATGAGCAGTTCTTC. The chain carries TRBV20-1 and TRBJ2-1; TRBD2 aligns across 10 bases. There are 15 residues in the CDR3. CDR1 is DFQATT, CDR2 SNEGSKA, per germline (reference sequence). The ends lost 6 bases at V and 0 bases at J; junction bases unmatched: 5.

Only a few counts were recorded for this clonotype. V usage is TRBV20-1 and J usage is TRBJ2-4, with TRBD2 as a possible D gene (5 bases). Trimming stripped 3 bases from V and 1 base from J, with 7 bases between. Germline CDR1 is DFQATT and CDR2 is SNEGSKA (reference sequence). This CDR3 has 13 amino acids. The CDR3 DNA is TGCAGTGCTAGGGGCGGGGCCAAAAACATTCAGTACTTC. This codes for CSARGGAKNIQYF.

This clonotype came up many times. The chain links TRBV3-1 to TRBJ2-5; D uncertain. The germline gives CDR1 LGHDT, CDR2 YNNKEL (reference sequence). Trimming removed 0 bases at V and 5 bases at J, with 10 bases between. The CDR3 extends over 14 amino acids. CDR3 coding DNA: TGTGCCAGCAGCCAAGAACAAGATGGGGAGACCCAGTACTTC. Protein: CASSQEQDGETQYF.

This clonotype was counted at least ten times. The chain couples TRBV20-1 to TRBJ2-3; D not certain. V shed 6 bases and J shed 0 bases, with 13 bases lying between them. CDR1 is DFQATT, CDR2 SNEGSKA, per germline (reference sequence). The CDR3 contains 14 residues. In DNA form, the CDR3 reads TGCAGTGCCCCGGTCCCAACTAGCACAGATACGCAGTATTTT. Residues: CSAPVPTSTDTQYF.

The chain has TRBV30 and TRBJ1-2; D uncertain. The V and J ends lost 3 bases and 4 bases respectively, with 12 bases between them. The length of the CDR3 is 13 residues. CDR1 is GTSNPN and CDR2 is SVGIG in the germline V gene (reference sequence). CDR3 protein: CAWRIHDGYGYTF. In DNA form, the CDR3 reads TGTGCCTGGAGGATTCACGACGGCTATGGCTACACCTTC.

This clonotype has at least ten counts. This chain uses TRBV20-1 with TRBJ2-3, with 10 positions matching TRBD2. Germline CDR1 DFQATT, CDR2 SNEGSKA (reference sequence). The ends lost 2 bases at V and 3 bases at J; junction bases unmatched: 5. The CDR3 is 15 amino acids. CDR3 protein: CSARLGSGRTDTQYF. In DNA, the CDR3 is TGCAGTGCTAGACTGGGTAGCGGGAGGACAGATACGCAGTATTTT.

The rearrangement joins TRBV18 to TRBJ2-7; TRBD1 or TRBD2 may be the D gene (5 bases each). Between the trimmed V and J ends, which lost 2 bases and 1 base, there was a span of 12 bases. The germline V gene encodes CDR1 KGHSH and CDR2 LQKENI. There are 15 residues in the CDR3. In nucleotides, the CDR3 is TGTGCCAGCTCACCAATCGGGACCGAGTCCTACGAGCAGTACTTC. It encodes CASSPIGTESYEQYF.

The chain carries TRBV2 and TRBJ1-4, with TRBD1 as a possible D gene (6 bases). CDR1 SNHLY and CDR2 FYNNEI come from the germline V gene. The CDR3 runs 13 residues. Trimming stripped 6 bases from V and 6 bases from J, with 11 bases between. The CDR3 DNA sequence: TGTGCCAGCAGAGGACAGTTTTATGAAAAACTGTTTTTT. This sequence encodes CASRGQFYEKLFF.

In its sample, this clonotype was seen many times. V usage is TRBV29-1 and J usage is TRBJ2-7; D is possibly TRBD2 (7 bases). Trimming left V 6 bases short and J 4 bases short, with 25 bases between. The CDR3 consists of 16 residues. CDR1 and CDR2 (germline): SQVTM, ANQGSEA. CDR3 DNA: TGCAGCGTCTCTGAGGGGGTAGCGGGCCTGCCTTACGAGCAGTACTTC. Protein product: CSVSEGVAGLPYEQYF.

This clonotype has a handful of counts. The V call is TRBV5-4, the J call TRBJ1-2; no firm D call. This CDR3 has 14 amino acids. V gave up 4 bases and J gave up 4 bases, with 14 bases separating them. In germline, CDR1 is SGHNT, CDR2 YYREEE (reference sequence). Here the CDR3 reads CASSKGESIYGYTF. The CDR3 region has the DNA TGTGCCAGCAGCAAAGGAGAGTCCATCTATGGCTACACCTTC.

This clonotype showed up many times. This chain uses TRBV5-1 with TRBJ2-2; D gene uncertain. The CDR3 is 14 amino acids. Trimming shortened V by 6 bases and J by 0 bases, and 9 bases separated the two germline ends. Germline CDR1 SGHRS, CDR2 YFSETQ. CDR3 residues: CASMELANTGELFF. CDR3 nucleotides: TGCGCCAGCATGGAACTCGCGAACACCGGGGAGCTGTTTTTT. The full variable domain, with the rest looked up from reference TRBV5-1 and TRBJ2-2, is KAGVTQTPRYLIKTRGQQVTLSCSPISGHRSVSWYQQTPGQGLQFLFEYFSETQRNKGNFPGRFSGRQFSNSRSEMNVSTLELGDSALYLCASMELANTGELFFGEGSRLTVL.